These 27 T cell receptor beta chains share one sample of origin, sequenced in a study of radiation and T cells in renal cell carcinoma. Here immunoSEQ multiplex PCR was the method, and the copy in TCRdb shows in-frame clones only, minus some. The data contain 120,000 or so clones, roughly four fifths of them seen just once; the ten biggest clones take up approximately 1.9%. This sample's time point: blood 2 weeks post-SBRT. The treatment is: 15 Gy SBRT to primary tumor, nephrectomy 4 weeks later. The source material was blood, sampled from a patient whose treatment included radiotherapy and nephrectomy. The receptors shown here come from a woman in her sixties or seventies with renal cell carcinoma.

The chain is built from TRBV28 and TRBJ1-1, with a tentative D call TRBD1 (5 bases). CDR3 length equals 12 residues. Germline V CDR1 and CDR2: MDHEN, SYDVKM. V was cut by 5 bases and J by 11 bases, with 15 bases left in between. Here the CDR3 DNA reads TGTGCCAGCAGTAGGTCAGGGTATTCGGCTTTCTTT. Translating gives CASSRSGYSAFF.

The chain joins TRBV9 to TRBJ2-2; either TRBD1 or TRBD2 may supply D (6 bases each). Looked up from germline, CDR1 is SGDLS and CDR2 is YYNGEE. This CDR3 spans 16 amino acids. Trimming removed 0 bases at V and 2 bases at J, with 11 bases between. CDR3 loop: CASSVAGGLNTGELFF. CDR3 in DNA: TGTGCCAGCAGCGTAGCTGGGGGGCTTAACACCGGGGAGCTGTTTTTT.

The chain couples TRBV2 to TRBJ2-5, with D hard to call. The CDR3 contains 15 residues. Trimming pared 0 bases from V and 1 base from J, leaving 9 bases between. Looked up from germline, CDR1 is SNHLY and CDR2 is FYNNEI. The CDR3 reads CASSEAEKGQETQYF. CDR3 sequence (DNA): TGTGCCAGCAGTGAAGCGGAAAAGGGCCAAGAGACCCAGTACTTC.

The rearrangement joins TRBV10-3 to TRBJ2-5; D is undetermined. TRBJ2-7 explains the end of the DNA better; the J call may be wrong. Germline CDR1 is ENHRY and CDR2 is SYGVKD. The CDR3 is made up of 15 amino acids. The CDR3 DNA is TGTGCCATCAGTGAGGGCCAGGTGGACTCCTACGAGCAGTACTTC. It encodes CAISEGQVDSYEQYF.

The V and J genes are TRBV2 and TRBJ2-1, with D unclear. The CDR3 totals 14 residues. The ends were cut back, 6 bases at V and 9 bases at J, with 18 bases in the middle. Germline V CDR1 and CDR2: SNHLY, FYNNEI. CDR3 nucleotide sequence: TGTGCCAGCAGACGGATGTGGGCTGATGGTGAGCAGTTCTTC. The encoded protein is CASRRMWADGEQFF.

This chain links TRBV15 with TRBJ2-1; 7 bases line up with TRBD1. The CDR3 runs to 15 residues. Germline V CDR1 and CDR2: LNHNV, YYDKDF (reference sequence). Losses at the gene ends were 0 bases for V and 6 bases for J; bases not matched to a gene: 5. CDR3 sequence reads: CATSRDPTGANEQFF. Written as DNA, the CDR3 is TGTGCCACCAGCAGAGACCCCACAGGGGCCAATGAGCAGTTCTTC.

This clone was found a few times. This rearrangement joins TRBV6-1 to TRBJ1-1; the D gene is possibly TRBD1 (6 bases). With 7 bases removed from V and 5 bases from J, the gap between germline ends came to 14 bases. The CDR3 extends over 13 amino acids. Germline V gives CDR1 MNHNS, CDR2 SASEGT. Written as DNA, the CDR3 is TGTGCCAGCATTGGACAGTTTTTAACTGAAGCTTTCTTT. It encodes CASIGQFLTEAFF.

The rearrangement uses TRBV18 and TRBJ1-4; the D is unclear. Germline V gene sequence: CDR1 KGHSH, CDR2 LQKENI. This CDR3 has 14 residues. V dropped 2 bases and J dropped 8 bases, with 12 bases sitting between them. The CDR3 region has the DNA TGTGCCAGCTCACCAACGACCGCGGGAGAAAAACTGTTTTTT. As protein: CASSPTTAGEKLFF.

This chain joins TRBV28 and TRBJ2-3; D may be TRBD2 (6 bases). The length of the CDR3 is 14 residues. V shed 8 bases and J shed 5 bases, with 17 bases lying between them. Germline V gene lookup returns CDR1 MDHEN and CDR2 SYDVKM. As DNA, the CDR3 is TGTGCCAGCCGACCCGGAGGGCCGGTAGATACGCAGTATTTT. It specifies CASRPGGPVDTQYF.

The gene calls are TRBV5-8 and TRBJ2-5; 7 nucleotides align to TRBD2. The CDR3 loop spans 14 amino acids. V shed 2 bases and J 4 bases; nucleotides not matched to a gene: 5. Per the germline V gene, CDR1 is SGHTS and CDR2 is YDEGEE. CDR3 protein: CASSFERGVETQYF. The DNA of the CDR3 is TGTGCCAGCAGCTTCGAACGGGGGGTAGAGACCCAGTACTTC.

The chain couples TRBV20-1 to TRBJ2-1, with D uncertain. CDR1 is DFQATT, CDR2 SNEGSKA, per germline (reference sequence). Trimming removed 5 bases from V and 10 bases from J, with 12 bases in between. CDR3 size: 11 residues. CDR3 bases: TGCAGTGCTCAAGAGGCTATAGAGCAGTTCTTC. As protein: CSAQEAIEQFF.

The chain recombines TRBV4-3 with TRBJ2-7, with D possibly being TRBD2 (6 bases). The CDR3 loop spans 15 amino acids. Germline CDR1 LGHNA, CDR2 YSLEER. The V end lost 1 base, the J end lost 4 bases, and 14 bases lay between the germline ends. This chain's CDR3 is CASSQVLTGGYEQYF. The CDR3 DNA follows: TGCGCCAGCAGCCAAGTACTCACAGGAGGGTACGAGCAGTACTTC.

The chain combines TRBV5-1 with TRBJ1-1; D is perhaps TRBD1 (5 bases). Trimming cost V 4 bases and J 0 bases, with 10 bases left between them. CDR3 length: 14 amino acids. CDR1 is SGHRS and CDR2 is YFSETQ in the germline V gene. The CDR3 sequence: CASSGGDLNTEAFF. Written as DNA, the CDR3 is TGCGCCAGCAGCGGAGGGGACCTGAACACTGAAGCTTTCTTT.

This clone was seen only once. The rearrangement joins TRBV9 to TRBJ1-4; D perhaps matches TRBD1 (6 bases). Germline CDR1 reads SGDLS; CDR2 reads YYNGEE. The length of the CDR3 is 14 residues. With 4 bases removed from V and 8 bases from J, the gap between germline ends came to 15 bases. CDR3 amino acids: CASSPGGQLEKLFF. The CDR3 nucleotides read TGTGCCAGCAGCCCTGGAGGACAGCTCGAAAAACTGTTTTTT. Combining the CDR3 with reference TRBV9 and TRBJ1-4 gives the whole variable domain DSGVTQTPKHLITATGQRVTLRCSPRSGDLSVYWYQQSLDQGLQFLIQYYNGEERAKGNILERFSAQQFPDLHSELNLSSLELGDSALYFCASSPGGQLEKLFFGSGTQLSVL.

This clone was seen only a few times. The chain employs TRBV6-1 and TRBJ1-1; D perhaps matches TRBD1 (6 bases). Trimming took off 4 bases at V and 1 base at J, with 13 bases between the two ends. CDR3 length: 15 residues. Germline loops: CDR1 MNHNS, CDR2 SASEGT. CDR3 nucleotides: TGTGCCAGCAGTGGTCTGGGGGCCGGGAACACTGAAGCTTTCTTT. Its translation is CASSGLGAGNTEAFF.

The rearrangement uses TRBV28 and TRBJ1-5; no clear D gene. In germline, CDR1 is MDHEN, CDR2 SYDVKM. This CDR3 has 16 residues. The V and J ends lost 5 bases and 3 bases respectively, with 17 bases between them. CDR3 amino acids: CASSQLTGGINQPQHF. DNA of the CDR3: TGTGCCAGCAGTCAACTGACGGGCGGTATCAATCAGCCCCAGCATTTT.

The V call is TRBV6-5, the J call TRBJ2-5; no firm D call. Per germline, CDR1 MNHEY and CDR2 SVGAGI. This CDR3 contains 13 residues. V lost 4 bases to trimming and J lost 2 bases, with 8 bases between them. The CDR3 DNA is TGTGCCAGCAGTTTAGGAAGACAAGAGACCCAGTACTTC. It translates to CASSLGRQETQYF.

V and J are TRBV6-5 and TRBJ1-1, with D perhaps TRBD1 (5 bases). The V gene's germline CDR1 is MNHEY and CDR2 SVGAGI. The CDR3 is made up of 15 amino acids. Trimming left V 2 bases short and J 2 bases short, with 12 bases between. The CDR3 protein is CASSYLGQGNTEAFF. CDR3 DNA sequence: TGTGCCAGCAGTTACCTCGGGCAGGGAAACACTGAAGCTTTCTTT.

This clone was detected once. This chain connects TRBV9 to TRBJ2-1; 8 nucleotides line up with TRBD2. Germline V CDR1 and CDR2: SGDLS, YYNGEE. The CDR3 runs 14 residues. V lost 2 bases, J lost 7 bases, and 5 bases stayed unmatched. The CDR3 loop is CASSVSGTRNEQFF. The DNA of the CDR3 is TGTGCCAGCAGCGTCTCCGGGACTAGGAATGAGCAGTTCTTC.

This clone has only one observation. The rearrangement links TRBV5-3 to TRBJ1-5, with D unclear. TRBV5-3 is labeled an ORF, and its function is uncertain. V dropped 5 bases and J dropped 9 bases, with 21 bases sitting between them. The CDR3 sequence is 15 residues long. CDR3 nucleotide sequence: TGTGCCAGAAGGGACCCCGAGTCCCTAGGTTGGCCCCAGCATTTT. Protein product: CARRDPESLGWPQHF.

V gene TRBV6-6 combines with J gene TRBJ1-2, with unresolved D. With 6 bases removed from V and 3 bases from J, the gap between germline ends came to 20 bases. The CDR3 length is 16 residues. Looked up from germline, CDR1 is MNHNY and CDR2 is SVGAGI (reference sequence). The DNA of the CDR3 is TGTGCCAGCAGCCCCGACATTGACCGTATTGACTATGGCTACACCTTC. It yields the protein CASSPDIDRIDYGYTF.

The chain uses TRBV9 and TRBJ1-3; D is uncertain. CDR3 length equals 16 residues. V was trimmed by 0 bases and J by 0 bases, leaving 10 bases between them. From germline, CDR1 is SGDLS and CDR2 YYNGEE. The CDR3 nucleotides read TGTGCCAGCAGCGTAGTGGGCCGGAGCTCTGGAAACACCATATATTTT. It codes for CASSVVGRSSGNTIYF.

The chain joins TRBV5-6 to TRBJ2-7; D is uncertain. The germline V and J ends were trimmed by 0 bases and 2 bases, with 12 bases remaining between them. The CDR3 extends over 15 amino acids. Germline loops: CDR1 SGHDT, CDR2 YYEEEE. CDR3 in DNA: TGTGCCAGCAGCTTGGGCGCCCTCAGCCCCTACGAGCAGTACTTC. The encoded protein is CASSLGALSPYEQYF.

In this sample, this clone turned up once. One end of the junction fails to match germline, which may point to a read error. The chain uses TRBV28 and TRBJ2-1; 9 bases are a match to TRBD2. The CDR3 covers 18 residues. Germline assignment: CDR1 MDHEN and CDR2 SYDVKM. CDR3 amino acids: CASSLFPPGSGGYNEQFF. Here the CDR3 DNA reads TGTGCCAGCAGCTTATTCCCACCTGGTAGCGGGGGATACAATGAGCAGTTCTTC.

Of note for this clone: Other DNA sequences in the same sample also yield this CDR3. The chain is built from TRBV7-8 and TRBJ2-1; TRBD2 matches at 12 bases. V was pared by 5 bases and J by 5 bases, with 4 bases of the junction left unmatched. Germline V gene sequence: CDR1 SGHVS, CDR2 FQNEAQ. This CDR3 region has 15 residues. The CDR3 here is CASSLGLAGNNEQFF. The CDR3 DNA reads as TGTGCCAGCAGCCTAGGACTAGCGGGAAACAATGAGCAGTTCTTC.

This chain joins TRBV2 and TRBJ2-4, with 8 bases fitting TRBD2. This CDR3 is 14 amino acids long. Germline CDR1 reads SNHLY; CDR2 reads FYNNEI. The V gene end was trimmed by 8 bases and the J gene end by 4 bases; junction bases not matched to a gene: 7. The CDR3 is CASVEGGGKNIQYF. The CDR3 DNA sequence: TGTGCCAGCGTAGAGGGCGGGGGGAAAAACATTCAGTACTTC.

This clone has a handful of counts. V is TRBV4-3 and J is TRBJ1-1, with a weak D call TRBD1 (5 bases). Germline V CDR1 and CDR2: LGHNA, YSLEER. Between the trimmed V and J ends, which lost 5 bases and 6 bases, there was a span of 16 bases. The CDR3 spans 14 residues. In DNA, the CDR3 is TGCGCCAGCAGCAAGTCTCCGGGAGGGGCTGAAGCTTTCTTT. This gives the protein CASSKSPGGAEAFF.